Each of the 28 T cell receptor beta chains below was sequenced from the same sample in a study of response to subunit inactivated influenza vaccine. In TCRdb, the RT-PCR reads were re-called with MiXCR into one record per CDR3 protein. Among about 240,000 distinct CDR3 sequences, roughly an eighth were seen once, and the ten largest hold over 6.5%. The sample in question was non-naive T cells sorted from PBMCs, obtained approximately 15 days before vaccination. These receptors originate from a man aged 50-60 years who received an inactivated influenza vaccine.

The chain joins TRBV20-1 to TRBJ2-1, with TRBD2 identical over 7 bases. V gave up 1 base and J gave up 4 bases; unmatched junction bases: 16. The CDR3 is 18 residues long. Germline values: CDR1 DFQATT, CDR2 SNEGSKA (reference sequence). This chain's CDR3 is CSARGVTGLSGRYNEQFF. In DNA, the CDR3 is TGCAGTGCTAGAGGGGTCACGGGACTATCCGGTAGATACAATGAGCAGTTCTTC.

Note on this clonotype: A read error may produce the germline difference seen at one junction end. This chain links TRBV5-1 with TRBJ2-1; D might be TRBD1 (6 bases). Germline CDR1 and CDR2: SGHRS and YFSETQ. The CDR3 consists of 16 residues. CDR3: CASSSGVRQAYSEQFF. The CDR3 DNA sequence: TGCGCCAGCAGCTCAGGGGTAAGGCAGGCTTACAGTGAGCAGTTCTTC.

The V and J genes are TRBV7-8 and TRBJ2-3, with 13 nucleotides matching TRBD2. Trimming removed 5 bases from V and 1 base from J; junction bases left unmatched: 12. This CDR3 has 19 amino acids. The germline V gene encodes CDR1 SGHVS and CDR2 FQNEAQ. CDR3 DNA sequence: TGTGCCAGCAGCCCTCGGACTAGCGGGGGTCCGAAGGGCACAGATACGCAGTATTTT. Translated, it gives CASSPRTSGGPKGTDTQYF. The whole variable domain, remainder taken from reference TRBV7-8 and TRBJ2-3, is GAGVSQSPRYKVAKRGQDVALRCDPISGHVSLFWYQQALGQGPEFLTYFQNEAQLDKSGLPSDRFFAERPEGSVSTLKIQRTQQEDSAVYLCASSPRTSGGPKGTDTQYFGPGTRLTVL.

The V and J genes are TRBV7-9 and TRBJ2-2, with TRBD2 matching 8 bases. CDR1 SEHNR and CDR2 FQNEAQ come from the germline V gene (reference sequence). V lost 4 bases and J lost 0; bases outside the gene matches: 16. The CDR3 is 20 amino acids. The chain's CDR3 is CASSSYLTSAHFANTGELFF. For the CDR3, the DNA is TGTGCCAGCAGCTCCTACCTGACTAGCGCCCACTTCGCGAACACCGGGGAGCTGTTTTTT.

This clonotype came up many times. V gene TRBV6-2 or TRBV6-3 combines with J gene TRBJ2-1, with 9 bases matching TRBD2. This CDR3 contains 18 residues. J was trimmed by 6 bases and V by 6 bases; bases with no gene match: 18. CDR1 is MNHEY, CDR2 SVGEGT, per germline. CDR3 protein: CASSLPTPLRGGRNEQFF. The CDR3 coding sequence is TGTGCCAGCAGCCTACCAACCCCATTGCGGGGGGGGCGCAATGAGCAGTTCTTC.

This sequence joins TRBV2 and TRBJ2-3, with 8 bases identical to TRBD1. CDR1 and CDR2 (germline): SNHLY, FYNNEI. V trimming: 4 bases; J trimming: 9 bases; junction bases outside the gene matches: 3. This CDR3 comprises 12 residues. The CDR3 DNA reads as TGTGCCAGCAGTGCCGACAGGGGAACGCAGTATTTT. It specifies CASSADRGTQYF.

This clonotype was counted between two and nine times. The chain links TRBV7-2 to TRBJ2-7; D assignment may be TRBD1 or TRBD2 (5 bases each). This CDR3 is 15 amino acids long. CDR1 and CDR2 from the germline V gene are SGHTA and FQGNSA. V lost 1 base, J lost 2 bases, and 12 bases lay in between. The CDR3 coding sequence is TGTGCCAGCAGCTTAGTTCATGGGGGTACCTACGAGCAGTACTTC. It encodes CASSLVHGGTYEQYF.

This clonotype was seen a handful of times. This chain connects TRBV5-6 to TRBJ2-1, with 11 positions matching TRBD2. This CDR3 has 13 residues. The V gene end was trimmed by 4 bases and the J gene end by 10 bases; junction bases not matched to a gene: 4. Germline V lookup: CDR1 SGHDT, CDR2 YYEEEE. The CDR3 DNA is TGTGCCAGCAGCCTACTAGCGGGGGACGAGCAGTTCTTC. The encoded protein is CASSLLAGDEQFF.

This clonotype was seen a handful of times. The rearrangement uses TRBV6-2 or TRBV6-3 and TRBJ2-7; 8 nucleotides line up with TRBD2. V was pared by 5 bases and J by 4 bases, with 13 bases of the junction left unmatched. Per the germline V gene, CDR1 is MNHEY and CDR2 is SVGEGT. This CDR3 contains 16 residues. CDR3 region: CASSGGTGLALYEQYF. The CDR3 region has the DNA TGTGCCAGCAGTGGGGGCACCGGACTAGCACTTTACGAGCAGTACTTC.

This clonotype was counted at least ten times. The chain employs TRBV7-2 and TRBJ2-2, with TRBD1 as a possible D gene (6 bases). V shed 3 bases and J shed 1 base, with 9 bases lying between them. Germline CDR1 and CDR2: SGHTA and FQGNSA. The CDR3 totals 15 residues. CDR3 DNA sequence: TGTGCCAGCAGCTTGGTACAGGGGAACACCGGGGAGCTGTTTTTT. It is translated as CASSLVQGNTGELFF. The full variable domain, rest sourced from reference TRBV7-2 and TRBJ2-2, is GAGVSQSPSNKVTEKGKDVELRCDPISGHTALYWYRQSLGQGLEFLIYFQGNSAPDKSGLPSDRFSAERTGGSVSTLTIQRTQQEDSAVYLCASSLVQGNTGELFFGEGSRLTVL.

This clonotype was found many times. The CDR3 is CASGIWRERRHEQFF. The CDR3 DNA sequence: TGTGCCAGCGGCATTTGGCGGGAGAGAAGGCATGAGCAGTTCTTC. J is TRBJ2-1 and V is TRBV27; 7 bases match TRBD2. The CDR3 totals 15 residues. CDR1 MNHEY and CDR2 SMNVEV come from the germline V gene (reference sequence). With 8 bases clipped from V and 8 bases from J, the junction kept 15 bases outside the gene matches.

Points on this clonotype: This may be a read error, as it is one base from a much larger clone. V usage is TRBV7-9 and J usage is TRBJ2-4, with D perhaps given as TRBD1 or TRBD2 (6 bases each). The CDR3 is 14 residues long. Germline V gene data show CDR1 as SEHNR and CDR2 as FQNEAQ (reference sequence). The CDR3 loop is CASSLATGGDIQHF. The DNA of the CDR3 is TGTGCCAGCAGCTTAGCTACAGGAGGGGACATTCAGCACTTC. Variable domain in full (rest from reference TRBV7-9 and TRBJ2-4): DTGVSQNPRHKITKRGQNVTFRCDPISEHNRLYWYRQTLGQGPEFLTYFQNEAQLEKSRLLSDRFSAERPKGSFSTLEIQRTEQGDSAMYLCASSLATGGDIQHFGAGTRLSVL.

This clonotype was counted ten times or more. The rearrangement uses TRBV12-3 or TRBV12-4 and TRBJ2-3; tentatively, D is TRBD1 or TRBD2 (7 bases each). With 6 bases removed from V and 2 bases from J, the gap between germline ends came to 15 bases. The CDR3 is 15 amino acids. CDR3: CASSNDRDYTDTQYF. CDR3 DNA: TGTGCCAGCAGCAACGACAGGGACTACACAGATACGCAGTATTTT.

J is TRBJ2-3 and V is TRBV6-1, with 8 bases fitting TRBD2. Germline V gives CDR1 MNHNS, CDR2 SASEGT. V dropped 10 bases and J dropped 4; count of bases not matched to a gene: 10. The length of the CDR3 is 14 residues. The DNA of the CDR3 is TGTGCCACCAAAGCGGGAGTTCTCGCAGATACGCAGTATTTT. Amino acids: CATKAGVLADTQYF.

The chain joins TRBV30 to TRBJ2-2, with D possibly matching TRBD2 (6 bases). The V gene's germline CDR1 is GTSNPN and CDR2 SVGIG (reference sequence). The CDR3 length is 14 residues. Trimming took 4 bases from V and 3 from J, leaving 12 bases between them. CDR3 in amino acids: CAWIGLAYTGELFF. The CDR3 DNA reads as TGTGCCTGGATCGGTCTAGCGTACACCGGGGAGCTGTTTTTT. Combining the CDR3 with reference TRBV30 and TRBJ2-2 gives the whole variable domain SQTIHQWPATLVQPVGSPLSLECTVEGTSNPNLYWYRQAAGRGLQLLFYSVGIGQISSEVPQNLSASRPQDRQFILSSKKLLLSDSGFYLCAWIGLAYTGELFFGEGSRLTVL.

This clonotype was counted ten times or more. The V and J genes are TRBV4-2 and TRBJ2-7; D gene ambiguous. The ends were cut back, 1 base at V and 2 bases at J, with 12 bases in the middle. CDR1 is LGHNA, CDR2 YNFKEQ, per germline. This CDR3 has 15 residues. CDR3 DNA sequence: TGTGCCAGCAGCCAAGCAGCCTCCCAGCCCTACGAGCAGTACTTC. Protein: CASSQAASQPYEQYF.

In nucleotides, the CDR3 is TGCAGTGCTGGCCGACAGGGGGACGAGCAGTACTTC. Protein product: CSAGRQGDEQYF. The chain uses TRBV20-1 and TRBJ2-7; 9 bases are a match to TRBD1. Germline trimming cut 5 bases from V and 5 bases from J; bases unmatched to any gene: 4. The CDR3 loop spans 12 amino acids. The V gene's germline CDR1 is DFQATT and CDR2 SNEGSKA (reference sequence).

J is TRBJ2-7 and V is TRBV6-1; TRBD1 aligns across 7 bases. The CDR3 spans 14 residues. The V segment lost 5 bases and the J segment 12 bases; nucleotides outside the gene matches: 16. Germline V CDR1 and CDR2: MNHNS, SASEGT. DNA of the CDR3: TGTGCCAGCAGTAAAGTCCCTAGAGGGGGCCGGCGGTACTTC. It codes for CASSKVPRGGRRYF.

This clonotype came up a few times. This chain links TRBV7-9 with TRBJ1-5, with D unclear. The CDR3 sequence is 16 residues long. Germline assignment: CDR1 SEHNR and CDR2 FQNEAQ (reference sequence). V dropped 0 bases and J dropped 4 bases, with 13 bases sitting between them. The CDR3 DNA reads as TGTGCCAGCAGCTTAGCGCTAAATGGCGGGAATCAGCCCCAGCATTTT. It codes for CASSLALNGGNQPQHF.

This clonotype occurred a few times. V gene TRBV10-3 combines with J gene TRBJ2-6, with D tentatively TRBD2 (5 bases). Trimming took 4 bases from V and 0 from J, leaving 13 bases between them. CDR3 length: 17 residues. Per the germline V gene, CDR1 is ENHRY and CDR2 is SYGVKD. CDR3 sequence: CAISGRTGSSGANVLTF. CDR3 nucleotide sequence: TGTGCCATCAGTGGACGGACGGGGAGCTCTGGGGCCAACGTCCTGACTTTC.

This clonotype was seen many times. This rearrangement joins TRBV29-1 to TRBJ2-1, with TRBD2 matching 7 bases. The CDR3 sequence is 16 residues long. The germline V gene has CDR1 SQVTM and CDR2 ANQGSEA. With 2 bases clipped from V and 0 bases from J, the junction kept 7 bases outside the gene matches. CDR3 nucleotide sequence: TGCAGCGTTGAACCCCGGGGCGGGAGCTCCTACAATGAGCAGTTCTTC. This encodes CSVEPRGGSSYNEQFF.

This clonotype was counted ten times or more. The chain combines TRBV20-1 with TRBJ2-7, with 7 bases matching TRBD2. The CDR3 runs to 15 residues. Germline values: CDR1 DFQATT, CDR2 SNEGSKA (reference sequence). With 4 bases clipped from V and 2 bases from J, the junction kept 11 bases outside the gene matches. The CDR3 loop reads CSAKNWGGPAYEQYF. As DNA, the CDR3 is TGCAGTGCTAAGAACTGGGGGGGACCAGCCTACGAGCAGTACTTC.

This clonotype was detected only a few times. The CDR3 DNA follows: TGTGCCATCAGTGAGTCACAAAGGACTAGCGGGAAGAGCGAGCAGTACTTC. As protein: CAISESQRTSGKSEQYF. The J gene is TRBJ2-7, the V gene TRBV10-3, with 12 bases lining up with TRBD2. The J segment lost 6 bases and the V segment lost 0 bases, leaving 9 bases of the junction unmatched. This CDR3 has 17 residues. CDR1 and CDR2 from the germline V gene are ENHRY and SYGVKD.

The table lists this clonotype with a few counts. The J gene is TRBJ2-1, the V gene TRBV15; D may be TRBD1 or TRBD2 (5 bases each). From germline, CDR1 is LNHNV and CDR2 YYDKDF (reference sequence). There are 15 residues in the CDR3. Trimming took off 5 bases at V and 4 bases at J, with 15 bases between the two ends. The CDR3 sequence: CATSRPGALYNEQFF. CDR3 in DNA: TGTGCCACCAGCCGGCCCGGGGCCCTTTACAATGAGCAGTTCTTC.

This clonotype was seen more than once but under ten times. CDR3: CASSHAGETQYF. The CDR3 DNA reads as TGTGCCAGCAGCCATGCTGGAGAGACCCAGTACTTC. The J gene is TRBJ2-5, the V gene TRBV3-1; D gene unclear. This CDR3 spans 12 amino acids. Trimming shortened V by 3 bases and J by 4 bases, and 6 bases separated the two germline ends. CDR1 is LGHDT and CDR2 is YNNKEL in the germline V gene (reference sequence).

This clonotype was detected a few times. The chain is built from TRBV7-2 and TRBJ2-7; 10 bases are a match to TRBD1. Germline V CDR1 and CDR2: SGHTA, FQGNSA. The CDR3 consists of 16 residues. J gave up 6 bases and V 1 base, and 9 bases lay outside the gene matches. In DNA form, the CDR3 reads TGTGCCAGCAGCTTAGATAGCACGGGACAGGGGCGCGAGCAGTACTTC. Encoded protein: CASSLDSTGQGREQYF.

J is TRBJ2-1 and V is TRBV7-9; unclear D gene. V dropped 6 bases and J dropped 10 bases, with 16 bases sitting between them. This CDR3 is 13 amino acids long. Germline-derived CDR1 and CDR2 are SEHNR and FQNEAQ (reference sequence). CDR3 nucleotide sequence: TGTGCCAGCAGAATATCGGCCCCAGCGGAGCAGTTCTTC. Residues: CASRISAPAEQFF.

This chain connects TRBV6-2 or TRBV6-3 to TRBJ2-2; possibly TRBD1 for D (6 bases). V was clipped by 4 bases and J by 4 bases, with 10 bases between them. Germline CDR1 MNHEY, CDR2 SVGEGT. The CDR3 totals 14 residues. The CDR3, as DNA: TGTGCCAGCAGTTTTCACAGGGTCACCGGGGAGCTGTTTTTT. As protein: CASSFHRVTGELFF.